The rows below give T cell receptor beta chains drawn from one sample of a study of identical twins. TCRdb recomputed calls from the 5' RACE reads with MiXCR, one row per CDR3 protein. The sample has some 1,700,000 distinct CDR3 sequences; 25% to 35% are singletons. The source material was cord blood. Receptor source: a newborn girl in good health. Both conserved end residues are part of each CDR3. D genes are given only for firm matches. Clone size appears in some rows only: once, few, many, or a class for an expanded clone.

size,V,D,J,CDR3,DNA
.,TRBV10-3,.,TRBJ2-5,CAISGYRGGETQYF,TGTGCCATCAGTGGGTACAGGGGGGGAGAGACCCAGTACTTC
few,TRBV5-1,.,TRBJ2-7,CASSLARDGAYEQYF,TGCGCCAGCAGCTTGGCCCGGGACGGAGCCTACGAGCAGTACTTC
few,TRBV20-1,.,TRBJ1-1,CSAESPSMNTEAFF,TGCAGTGCTGAAAGCCCGTCCATGAACACTGAAGCTTTCTTT
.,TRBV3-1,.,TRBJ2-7,CASSRGRNTYEQYF,TGTGCCAGCAGCCGGGGCAGGAATACCTACGAGCAGTACTTC
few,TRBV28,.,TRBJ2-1,CASSFPRGSNEQFF,TGTGCCAGCAGTTTCCCCAGGGGCTCAAATGAGCAGTTCTTC
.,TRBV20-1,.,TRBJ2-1,CSASYHGPNEQFF,TGCAGTGCTAGCTATCACGGCCCCAATGAGCAGTTCTTC
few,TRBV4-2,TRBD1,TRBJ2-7,CASSQAGQVLTYEQYF,TGTGCCAGCAGCCAGGCGGGACAGGTACTTACCTACGAGCAGTACTTC
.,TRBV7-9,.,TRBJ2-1,CASSGAGQYNEQFF,TGTGCCAGCAGTGGGGCGGGGCAATACAATGAGCAGTTCTTC
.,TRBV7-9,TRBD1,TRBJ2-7,CASSPVTGLYEQYF,TGTGCCAGCAGCCCTGTGACAGGGCTCTACGAGCAGTACTTC
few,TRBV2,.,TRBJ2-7,CASRVDWAYEQYF,TGTGCCAGCAGGGTGGACTGGGCCTACGAGCAGTACTTC
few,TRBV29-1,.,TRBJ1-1,CSVVGANTEAFF,TGCAGCGTTGTGGGGGCGAACACTGAAGCTTTCTTT
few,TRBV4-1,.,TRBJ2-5,CASSQVTGVLDEQYF,TGCGCCAGCAGCCAAGTAACGGGAGTTTTAGATGAGCAGTACTTC
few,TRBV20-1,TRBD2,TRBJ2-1,CSALIRLAGAYNEQFF,TGCAGTGCTCTTATCCGACTAGCGGGAGCCTACAATGAGCAGTTCTTC
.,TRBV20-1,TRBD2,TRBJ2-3,CSAETRTSAGDTQYF,TGCAGTGCCGAGACCAGGACTAGCGCAGGAGATACGCAGTATTTT
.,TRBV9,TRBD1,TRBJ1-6,CASSVGQGNSPLHF,TGTGCCAGCAGCGTAGGACAGGGTAATTCACCCCTCCACTTT
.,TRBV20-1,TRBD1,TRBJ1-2,CSAGGTGRKYGYTF,TGCAGTGCTGGGGGGACAGGGCGGAAATATGGCTACACCTTC
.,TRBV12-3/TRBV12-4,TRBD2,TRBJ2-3,CASRTRLADADTQYF,TGTGCCAGCAGAACTCGACTAGCGGACGCAGATACGCAGTATTTT
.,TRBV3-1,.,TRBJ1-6,CASSQDRGDNSPLHF,TGTGCCAGCAGCCAAGATCGGGGGGATAATTCACCCCTCCACTTT
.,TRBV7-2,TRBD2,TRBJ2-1,CASSRGSGVSYNEQFF,TGTGCCAGCAGCCGTGGCAGCGGGGTCTCCTACAATGAGCAGTTCTTC
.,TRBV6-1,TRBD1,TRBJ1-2,CASSRDRGNGYTF,TGTGCCAGCAGTAGGGACAGGGGGAATGGCTACACCTTC
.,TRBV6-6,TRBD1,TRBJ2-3,CASSTPTGGGTDTQYF,TGTGCCAGCAGTACCCCGACAGGGGGCGGCACAGATACGCAGTATTTT
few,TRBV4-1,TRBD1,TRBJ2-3,CASSQHGLPGQGADTQYF,TGCGCCAGCAGCCAACACGGCCTTCCGGGACAGGGGGCGGATACGCAGTATTTT
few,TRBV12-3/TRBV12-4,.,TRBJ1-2,CASSPTIYNYGYTF,TGTGCCAGCAGTCCGACGATATATAACTATGGCTACACCTTC
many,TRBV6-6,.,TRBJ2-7,CASSRQDRPYEQYF,TGTGCCAGCAGTCGCCAAGACAGGCCCTACGAGCAGTACTTC